This T cell receptor beta chain was sequenced during a study of CD8+CD57+ T cells in acquired aplastic anemia. Profiles of TCR beta VDJ and CDR3 were generated from a genomic DNA template. TCRdb re-analysed the reads in MiXCR, keeping a single row per CDR3 protein. The sample includes roughly 100,000 distinct CDR3 sequences, around 70% of them seen just once. In its sample, this clonotype was seen once. CD8+CD57+ cell expansion had been shown by flow cytometry in patients chosen for sequencing. Sequenced: sorted CD4+, CD8+, or CD8+CD57+ T cells (not recorded which) from PBMCs. The origin of this receptor is a human donor with aplastic anemia.

The CDR3: CASSSGVEQYF. In DNA, the CDR3 is TGCGCCAGCAGCTCTGGGGTCGAGCAGTACTTC. This rearrangement joins TRBV5-1 to TRBJ2-7; no clear D gene. The CDR3 is 11 amino acids. Trimming cost V 3 bases and J 6 bases, with 7 bases left between them. Germline lookup yields CDR1 SGHRS and CDR2 YFSETQ.